These T cell receptor beta chains were read from a single sample in a study of cytomegalovirus exposure and HLA in healthy donors. Using immunoSEQ multiplex PCR, the repertoire was profiled, and TCRdb retains in-frame clones only, with some absent. The sample consists of 80,000 to 130,000 clones, 70% to 85% of them appearing once. The sample consisted of PBMCs. All receptors derive from a woman between 18 and 29 years old in good health and CMV-seronegative. CDR3s include the opening cysteine and the closing phenylalanine or tryptophan. D genes are given only for firm matches. Clone size is shown for a subset of rows, as once, few, many or a class of expanded clone.

v_gene	d_gene	abundance	j_gene	CDR3nt	CDR3aa
TRBV30	TRBD1	once	TRBJ1-1	TGTGCCTGGAGGCCCCAAACAGGGGGCCTTAGCACTGAAGCTTTCTTT	CAWRPQTGGLSTEAFF
TRBV6-5	.	.	TRBJ1-2	TGTGCCAGCAGCAACACCGGGACAAACAACTATGGCTACACCTTC	CASSNTGTNNYGYTF
TRBV5-4	.	.	TRBJ2-7	TGTGCCAGCAGCTTGACAGGGAACGAGCAGTACTTC	CASSLTGNEQYF
TRBV10-3	TRBD1	once	TRBJ2-7	TGTGCCATAGCCGGGACAGCCTACGAGCAGTATTTC	CAIAGTAYEQYF
TRBV28	.	.	TRBJ2-7	TGTGCCAGCAGTTTATATGGGGGACACTCCTACGAGCAGTACTTC	CASSLYGGHSYEQYF
TRBV7-2	TRBD1	once	TRBJ1-2	TGTGCCAGCAGCTTATCCCGGACAGGAACCTATGGCTACACCTTC	CASSLSRTGTYGYTF
TRBV15	TRBD2	.	TRBJ2-1	TGTGCCACCAGCCCAGGAGGGTTAGCGGGGGAACTCTCCTACAATGAGCAGTTCTTC	CATSPGGLAGELSYNEQFF
TRBV7-2	.	few	TRBJ1-6	TGTGCCAGCAGCGCAGGGACACCAAAATCACCCCTCCACTTT	CASSAGTPKSPLHF
TRBV15	.	.	TRBJ2-1	TGTGCCACCAGCAGAGATTTTTGGGGGGATAATGAGCAGTTCTTC	CATSRDFWGDNEQFF
TRBV5-5	.	.	TRBJ2-5	TGTGCCAGCAGATCAGGACAAGAGACCCAGTACTTC	CASRSGQETQYF
TRBV29-1	TRBD1	.	TRBJ2-7	TGCAGCGTTGGGACAGGAATTCTCTACTACGAGCAGTACTTC	CSVGTGILYYEQYF
TRBV6-6	.	.	TRBJ2-7	TGTGCCAGCAGTTACGACCCCGGGTACGCAGACTACGAGCAGTACTTC	CASSYDPGYADYEQYF
TRBV4-3	.	few	TRBJ1-1	TGCGCCAGCAGCCTTGGTTACGGTTTTAACACTGAAGCTTTCTTT	CASSLGYGFNTEAFF
TRBV7-2	TRBD2	few	TRBJ2-7	TGTGCCAGCAGCTCTAGCGGGAGGGCCTTTGGCGAGCAGTACTTC	CASSSSGRAFGEQYF
TRBV4-1	.	.	TRBJ1-4	TGCGCCAGCAGCCAAGAACGGGGTCAACTTGGAGAAAAACTGTTTTTT	CASSQERGQLGEKLFF
TRBV7-3	.	.	TRBJ2-7	TGTGCCAGCAGCTTAAAGGGAGGCGTTGATTACGAGCAGTACTTC	CASSLKGGVDYEQYF
TRBV27	TRBD2	once	TRBJ2-5	TGTGCCAGCAGTCTAACTAGCGGCCTACAAGAGACCCAGTACTTC	CASSLTSGLQETQYF
TRBV4-3	TRBD2	.	TRBJ2-3	TGCGCCAGCAGCCAAGGGGTTTTAGCGGGAGGCACCACAGATACGCAGTATTTT	CASSQGVLAGGTTDTQYF
TRBV11-2	.	.	TRBJ2-1	TGTGCCAGCAGCTTAGGTGCAGGGACAACGGATGAGCAGTTCTTC	CASSLGAGTTDEQFF
TRBV29-1	.	.	TRBJ2-5	TGCAGCGTCACAGGGAACCAAGAGACCCAGTACTTC	CSVTGNQETQYF
TRBV28	TRBD1	.	TRBJ2-7	TGTGCCAGCAGGCCGACAGGGAGCTACGTGAAGTACTTC	CASRPTGSYVKYF
TRBV5-1	.	.	TRBJ1-2	TGCGCCAGCAGCTCCACGGCTAACTATGGCTACACCTTC	CASSSTANYGYTF
TRBV9	TRBD2	.	TRBJ2-3	TGTGCCAGCAGCGTAGCGTCTAGCGGGAGGAATACGCAGTATTTT	CASSVASSGRNTQYF